The next 7 T cell receptor beta chains were all read from a single sample in a study of early T cells in non-severe SARS-CoV-2 infection. TCRdb ran MiXCR on the 5' RACE reads and lists one entry per CDR3 protein. The data show more than 50,000 distinct CDR3 sequences, with over 9.5% seen just once and about 1.3% held by the top ten. The specimen was whole blood, collected at baseline. All receptors come from an adult who was a healthcare worker with PCR-confirmed SARS-CoV-2 infection or an uninfected control (not recorded which).

The rearrangement links TRBV7-9 to TRBJ2-3, with D uncertain. The CDR3 totals 14 residues. The V end lost 3 bases, the J end lost 4 bases, and 11 bases lay between the germline ends. Per the germline V gene, CDR1 is SEHNR and CDR2 is FQNEAQ (reference sequence). The CDR3 DNA follows: TGTGCCAGCAGCTTCACGGTAGATTCAGATACGCAGTATTTT. Translating gives CASSFTVDSDTQYF.

A few counts support this clonotype. This chain links TRBV9 with TRBJ2-1, with D perhaps TRBD2 (6 bases). V was shortened by 4 bases and J by 10 bases, with 18 bases between the two germline ends. Germline values: CDR1 SGDLS, CDR2 YYNGEE. The CDR3 consists of 14 residues. CDR3 coding DNA: TGTGCCAGCAGCCCCCTCTCGATGGAGGGCGAGCAGTTCTTC. Residues: CASSPLSMEGEQFF.

This clonotype occurred a few times. This sequence joins TRBV6-1 and TRBJ2-2, with 10 bases aligning to TRBD2. Trimming at V came to 2 bases and at J to 3 bases, leaving 0 bases not matched to a gene. The CDR3 is 15 residues long. CDR1 is MNHNS, CDR2 SASEGT, per germline. The CDR3 DNA reads TGTGCCAGCAGTGAACTAGCGGGGGACACCGGGGAGCTGTTTTTT. The encoded protein is CASSELAGDTGELFF.

In its sample, this clonotype was seen a few times. V is TRBV6-5 and J is TRBJ2-2, with D perhaps matching TRBD1 (6 bases). V was shortened by 5 bases and J by 2 bases, with 9 bases between the two germline ends. Germline assignment: CDR1 MNHEY and CDR2 SVGAGI. This CDR3 region has 14 residues. The CDR3 nucleotides are TGTGCCAGCAGTACGGACAGAAACACCGGGGAGCTGTTTTTT. Its protein is CASSTDRNTGELFF.

The sample holds many counts of this clonotype. The rearrangement links TRBV20-1 to TRBJ2-7, with TRBD2 identical over 8 bases. Per germline, CDR1 DFQATT and CDR2 SNEGSKA (reference sequence). Trimming removed 6 bases from V and 4 bases from J; junction bases left unmatched: 5. CDR3 length: 12 amino acids. The CDR3 loop is CSAKTSVYEQYF. The CDR3 nucleotides read TGCAGTGCGAAGACTAGCGTTTACGAGCAGTACTTC.

This clonotype was counted between two and nine times. The chain joins TRBV11-2 to TRBJ1-4; the match to TRBD1 covers 8 bases. With V trimmed by 5 bases and J by 3 bases, 5 bases remained unmatched. CDR1 and CDR2 (germline): SGHAT, FQNNGV. This CDR3 spans 15 amino acids. The CDR3 nucleotides are TGTGCCAGCAGCGCGAGGACAGGGCCTAATGAAAAACTGTTTTTT. It specifies CASSARTGPNEKLFF. The complete variable domain, with remaining parts taken from reference TRBV11-2 and TRBJ1-4, reads EAGVAQSPRYKIIEKRQSVAFWCNPISGHATLYWYQQILGQGPKLLIQFQNNGVVDDSQLPKDRFSAERLKGVDSTLKIQPAKLEDSAVYLCASSARTGPNEKLFFGSGTQLSVL.

In this sample, this clonotype turned up a few times. The chain combines TRBV7-2 with TRBJ1-4; D might be TRBD1 (5 bases). The CDR3 loop spans 16 amino acids. V was pared by 0 bases and J by 1 base, with 9 bases between. Germline CDR1 and CDR2: SGHTA and FQGNSA. The CDR3 DNA is TGTGCCAGCAGCTTAGCGGGGAGGGGAACTAATGAAAAACTGTTTTTT. This codes for CASSLAGRGTNEKLFF.